A single sample is the source of the 5 T cell receptor beta chains below, sequenced in a study of T-cell reconstitution after alpha-beta-depleted transplantation in children. Unique molecular identifiers were built into the TCRbeta library. MiXCR was run by TCRdb on the PCR reads, yielding one entry per CDR3 protein. The sample lists some 640,000 distinct CDR3 sequences; 15% to 20% were seen once. The sequences come from PBMCs from the stem cell graft donor, collected from the stem cell graft. The receptors here all came from a human donor who donated a stem cell graft to a child with acute myeloid leukemia.

The chain combines TRBV5-1 with TRBJ2-2, with a weak D call TRBD1 (5 bases). Germline-derived CDR1 and CDR2 are SGHRS and YFSETQ. The CDR3 is made up of 14 amino acids. The germline V and J ends were trimmed by 2 bases and 3 bases, with 8 bases remaining between them. CDR3 DNA: TGCGCCAGCAGCTTCGACAGATACACCGGGGAGCTGTTTTTT. Translating it yields CASSFDRYTGELFF. Together with reference TRBV5-1 and TRBJ2-2, the CDR3 gives the full variable domain: KAGVTQTPRYLIKTRGQQVTLSCSPISGHRSVSWYQQTPGQGLQFLFEYFSETQRNKGNFPGRFSGRQFSNSRSEMNVSTLELGDSALYLCASSFDRYTGELFFGEGSRLTVL.

This clonotype was recorded a few times. This sequence joins TRBV20-1 and TRBJ2-5; 9 bases line up with TRBD1. Germline V gene sequence: CDR1 DFQATT, CDR2 SNEGSKA (reference sequence). The CDR3 is 12 amino acids. V gave up 8 bases and J gave up 5 bases; unmatched junction bases: 6. CDR3 region: CSKQGAQETQYF. CDR3 in DNA: TGCAGTAAACAGGGGGCGCAGGAGACCCAGTACTTC.

Notes on this clonotype: It may be a read error: a sequence one base away is much more abundant. The rearrangement joins TRBV20-1 to TRBJ2-1; maybe TRBD1 (6 bases). This CDR3 is 14 amino acids long. Germline loops: CDR1 DFQATT, CDR2 SNEGSKA (reference sequence). V shed 4 bases and J shed 5 bases, with 15 bases lying between them. For the CDR3, the DNA is TGCAGTGCTATTCAGGGGCCCGCAGACAATGAGCAGTTCTTC. Its translation is CSAIQGPADNEQFF.

The rearrangement joins TRBV11-2 to TRBJ2-7, with no clear D. Germline lookup yields CDR1 SGHAT and CDR2 FQNNGV. CDR3 length equals 12 residues. V was clipped by 3 bases and J by 4 bases, with 7 bases between them. This CDR3 is CASSFSEYEQYV. DNA of the CDR3: TGTGCCAGCAGCTTCTCGGAATACGAGCAGTACGTC.

This clonotype has a count of ten or more. This chain uses TRBV20-1 with TRBJ1-6, with D hard to call. The CDR3 is 15 residues long. V was cut by 3 bases and J by 10 bases, with 19 bases left in between. CDR1 is DFQATT, CDR2 SNEGSKA, per germline (reference sequence). As DNA, the CDR3 is TGCAGTGCTAGTAAAGGTCCCGGGAAATGGTCACCCCTCCACTTT. As protein: CSASKGPGKWSPLHF.